This T cell receptor beta chain was captured in a study of blood T cell repertoires in COVID-19 (dated by TCRdb to the early 2020s). Background on the whole study: Samples covering the acute and convalescent phases of COVID-19 were provided by collaborators in the United States, Italy and Spain. The material from the prospective study consisted of cDNA or gDNA derived from T cells, B-cell-depleted T cells, or PBMCs. Deeply sampled blood TCRbeta repertoires from subjects exposed to, actively infected with, or recovered from COVID-19 were included in the dataset. The repertoires were made available in a free public database intended to serve as a resource for research on the immune response to SARS-CoV-2. Samples came from the ongoing ImmuneRACE study (first 160 participants) plus 1,254 subjects from 6 global collaborators. A de-identified subject ID, COVID-19 status, age in years and sex were almost always included in the sample metadata. Where HLA class I and class II types were available, the types were taken from metadata supplied by the sample provider, not from assay-based typing.

TCRbeta CDR3 regions were amplified from genomic DNA using the immunoSEQ Assay, a bias-controlled multiplex PCR. Turning to the authors' computational methods: The number of nucleated cells in each sample was estimated by amplification of reference gene primers within the assay. To quantify the absolute abundance of each unique TCRbeta CDR3 rearrangement, sequence reads were collapsed and filtered. For each sample, productive Simpson clonality was calculated as the square root of Simpson's diversity index across productive rearrangements. This is the immuneACCESS table as TCRdb keeps it, with only in-frame sequences that have V and J called. A part of the clones is gone; compared with another copy, unresolved V genes explain less than half, and the rest is unexplained. Clone size and the V and J calls come from that table; the DNA yielded D and trimming. Counted in this sample were about 130,000 clones; about 80% of them appeared once. Over 2.5% of the sample rests with the top ten.

According to the germline V gene (reference sequence), CDR1 reads SEHNR and CDR2 reads FQNEAQ. The CDR3 runs 14 residues from the cysteine to the phenylalanine. Only the CDR3 part of the read is kept: 42 bases, read in frame from the first base. V is pared back by 4 bases and J by 1 base, with 11 bases lying between the germline termini. Each collaborating institution followed its own protocols to collect whole blood in K2EDTA tubes. For TCRbeta analysis, collaborators shipped samples as frozen whole blood, isolated PBMCs, or DNA extracted from either of those sample types. Comments on this clone: No cognate antigen has been identified for it. Base qualities are not at hand, and no much larger clone is one base apart.

The paper's findings and limits, for the study overall: How much clinical and demographic metadata was included differed by source and by participant, and the metadata was provided uncurated.

This chain joins TRBV7-9 to TRBJ2-7, with a weak D call of TRBD1 (5 bases match). The origin of this receptor is a woman over 75 with acute or convalescent COVID-19. Material: peripheral blood. Read as DNA, the sequence is TGTGCCAGCAGCTCAGGGTCTGAATCCTACGAGCAGTACTTC. Its coded protein is CASSSGSESYEQYF.